The 2 T cell receptor beta chains in this list originate from one sample, sequenced in a study of siplizumab effects on memory and regulatory T cells. Method: immunoSEQ multiplex PCR; TCRdb's copy keeps in-frame clones and lacks some. The sample holds more than 75,000 clones, more than 95% seen once. Sample: naive CD4+ T cells sorted from blood. The origin of the receptors is a human donor in good health.

The J gene is TRBJ2-3, the V gene TRBV4-1; 13 positions agree with TRBD2. The ends lost 3 bases at V and 3 bases at J; junction bases unmatched: 15. Germline V gene lookup returns CDR1 MGHRA and CDR2 YSYEKL. There are 20 residues in the CDR3. CDR3 sequence: CASSHDRGTSGVISTDTQYF. CDR3 bases: TGCGCCAGCAGCCACGACCGCGGGACTAGCGGGGTTATATCGACAGATACGCAGTATTTT.

J is TRBJ1-5 and V is TRBV19, with 10 bases lining up with TRBD1. Per germline, CDR1 LNHDA and CDR2 SQIVND (reference sequence). This CDR3 is 14 amino acids long. The trim removed 8 bases at V and 3 bases at J, leaving 4 bases unmatched. CDR3 loop: CASRDRGSNQPQHF. In DNA form, the CDR3 reads TGTGCCAGTCGGGACAGGGGTTCCAATCAGCCCCAGCATTTT.